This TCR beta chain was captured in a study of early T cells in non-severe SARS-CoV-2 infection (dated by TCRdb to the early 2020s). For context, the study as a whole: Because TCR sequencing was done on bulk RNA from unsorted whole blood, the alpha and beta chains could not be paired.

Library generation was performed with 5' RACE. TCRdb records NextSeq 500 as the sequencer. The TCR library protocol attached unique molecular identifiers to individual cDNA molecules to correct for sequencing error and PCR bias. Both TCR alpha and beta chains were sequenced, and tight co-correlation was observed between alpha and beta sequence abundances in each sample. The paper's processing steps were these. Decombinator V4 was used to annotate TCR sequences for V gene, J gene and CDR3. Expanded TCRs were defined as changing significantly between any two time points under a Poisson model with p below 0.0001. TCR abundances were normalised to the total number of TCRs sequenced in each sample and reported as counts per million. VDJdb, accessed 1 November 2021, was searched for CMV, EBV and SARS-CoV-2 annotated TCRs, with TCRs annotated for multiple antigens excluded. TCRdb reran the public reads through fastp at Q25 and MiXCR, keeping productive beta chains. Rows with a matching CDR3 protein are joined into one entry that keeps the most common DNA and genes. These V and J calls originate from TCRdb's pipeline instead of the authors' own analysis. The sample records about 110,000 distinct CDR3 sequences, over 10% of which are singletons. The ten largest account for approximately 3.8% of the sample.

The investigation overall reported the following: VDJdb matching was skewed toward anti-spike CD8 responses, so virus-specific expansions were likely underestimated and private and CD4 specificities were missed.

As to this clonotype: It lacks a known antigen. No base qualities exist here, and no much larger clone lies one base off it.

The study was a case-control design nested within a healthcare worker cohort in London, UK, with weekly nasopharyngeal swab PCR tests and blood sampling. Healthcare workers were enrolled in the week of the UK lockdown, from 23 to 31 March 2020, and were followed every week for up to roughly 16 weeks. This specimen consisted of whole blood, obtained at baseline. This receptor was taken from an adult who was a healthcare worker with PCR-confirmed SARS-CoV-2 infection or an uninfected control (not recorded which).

Here is the DNA: TGTGCCAGCTCACCAGAGGGCCTAGCTAACTATGGCTACACCTTC. The resulting protein is CASSPEGLANYGYTF. The rearranged chain carries TRBV18 and TRBJ1-2, with no confident D gene call. The CDR3 runs 15 residues from the cysteine to the phenylalanine. Here the CDR3 DNA is all that survives: 45 bases in frame from base 1. Trimming costs V 2 bases and J 0 bases, and their ends lie 10 bases apart. CDR1 and CDR2, looked up from the germline V gene, are KGHSH and LQKENI.